This TCR beta chain emerged from a study of OX40 agonist ivuxolimab in advanced cancers. Findings of the study overall: Clonal expansion from baseline to week 6 occurred in both CD4+ and CD8+ T cells.

The CDR3 consists of 16 residues. The V and J ends lost 4 bases and 0 bases respectively, with 13 bases between them. Germline assignment: CDR1 SGHRS and CDR2 YFSETQ. About this clone itself: Its antigen is not identified.

Libraries were prepared by immunoSEQ multiplex PCR; TCRdb keeps only in-frame clonotypes and omits some of them. The data hold under 70,000 clones, with 87% observed a single time. Sequencing used CD4+ or CD8+ T cells sorted from blood, obtained in a trial of the OX40 agonist ivuxolimab. The chain links TRBV5-1 to TRBJ2-2; tentative D call: TRBD1 (7 bases). The sequence was collected from an adult with an advanced solid tumor such as melanoma, head and neck, liver or kidney cancer. In DNA form, the CDR3 reads TGCGCCAGCAGCGGGGGGACAGACGCGAACACCGGGGAGCTGTTTTTT. Protein product: CASSGGTDANTGELFF.